A selection of T cell receptor beta chains follows, all from one sample in a study of beta chain features in type 1 diabetes. Sequencing was performed with immunoSEQ multiplex PCR; in TCRdb, only in-frame clones are kept and a portion is missing. This table holds around 500,000 clones, about 32% found once. The material sequenced was naive CD4+ T cells from blood. Receptors originate from a man between 18 and 29 years old in good health. Each CDR3 is given with its conserved first and last residue. The order of the fields is CDR3 protein, CDR3 DNA, clone size, CDR3 length, D gene, J gene, V gene. A D gene is named only where the DNA matches it firmly. Some rows have no size entry. The others give once, few or many, or a class for an expanded clone.

CDR3aa: CAITGTGPTEAFF
CDR3nt: TGTGCCATTACCGGGACAGGGCCCACTGAAGCTTTCTTT
abundance: -
len: 13
d_gene: TRBD1
j_gene: TRBJ1-1
v_gene: TRBV10-3

CDR3aa: CASSPGTGARDTQYF
CDR3nt: TGTGCCAGCTCACCAGGGACAGGGGCGCGGGATACGCAGTATTTT
abundance: -
len: 15
d_gene: TRBD1
j_gene: TRBJ2-3
v_gene: TRBV18

CDR3aa: CAWSTDSNQPQHF
CDR3nt: TGTGCCTGGAGTACGGACAGCAATCAGCCCCAGCATTTT
abundance: few
len: 13
d_gene: -
j_gene: TRBJ1-5
v_gene: TRBV30

CDR3aa: CAWRVALGSATNEKLFF
CDR3nt: TGTGCCTGGAGGGTGGCGCTGGGATCAGCAACTAATGAAAAACTGTTTTTT
abundance: once
len: 17
d_gene: -
j_gene: TRBJ1-4
v_gene: TRBV30

CDR3aa: CASSRDVGSEKLFF
CDR3nt: TGCGCCAGCAGCAGGGACGTTGGGAGTGAAAAACTGTTTTTT
abundance: -
len: 14
d_gene: -
j_gene: TRBJ1-4
v_gene: TRBV5-1

CDR3aa: CTGREPGTEAFF
CDR3nt: TGCACCGGCCGGGAGCCTGGGACTGAAGCTTTCTTT
abundance: few
len: 12
d_gene: -
j_gene: TRBJ1-1
v_gene: TRBV29-1

CDR3aa: CASSPTGQAYQPQHF
CDR3nt: TGTGCCAGCAGCCCTACTGGACAGGCTTATCAGCCCCAGCATTTT
abundance: once
len: 15
d_gene: TRBD1
j_gene: TRBJ1-5
v_gene: TRBV7-2

CDR3aa: CASSLAGGRVGNEQFF
CDR3nt: TGTGCCAGCAGCTTAGCCGGCGGGAGGGTCGGCAATGAGCAGTTCTTC
abundance: few
len: 16
d_gene: TRBD2
j_gene: TRBJ2-1
v_gene: TRBV7-2

CDR3aa: CSVSPVGGETQYF
CDR3nt: TGCAGCGTCTCCCCGGTCGGCGGGGAGACCCAGTACTTC
abundance: few
len: 13
d_gene: -
j_gene: TRBJ2-5
v_gene: TRBV29-1

CDR3aa: CASSLGAGERGYEQYF
CDR3nt: TGTGCCAGCAGCTTAGGAGCGGGAGAGCGCGGGTACGAGCAGTACTTC
abundance: few
len: 16
d_gene: TRBD2
j_gene: TRBJ2-7
v_gene: TRBV7-2

CDR3aa: CASSLEWAGYTF
CDR3nt: TGTGCCAGCAGCTTAGAGTGGGCGGGCTACACCTTC
abundance: -
len: 12
d_gene: -
j_gene: TRBJ1-2
v_gene: TRBV11-2

CDR3aa: CASSSWTSGFLGNEQFF
CDR3nt: TGTGCCAGCAGCTCCTGGACTAGCGGGTTCCTCGGCAATGAGCAGTTCTTC
abundance: -
len: 17
d_gene: TRBD2
j_gene: TRBJ2-1
v_gene: TRBV11-2

CDR3aa: CASSDPNQPQHF
CDR3nt: TGTGCCAGCAGTGATCCCAATCAGCCCCAGCATTTT
abundance: -
len: 12
d_gene: -
j_gene: TRBJ1-5
v_gene: TRBV2